These 12 T cell receptor beta chains were sequenced from one sample in a study of post-analysis software for immune sequencing data. General study points: The study found TRBV5-6, TRBV5-1 and TRBV20-1 among four to six TRBV segments more frequent in patients than controls.

No antigen is known for these receptors. cDNA libraries of TCR beta carried unique molecular identifiers. TCRdb reprocessed the PCR reads via MiXCR and lists one record per CDR3 protein. The sample lists about 200,000 distinct CDR3 sequences, 29% occurring once. The sequenced material came from blood. All receptors come from a girl aged 2-17 years with multiple sclerosis.

Many counts were recorded for this clonotype. This chain joins TRBV5-1 and TRBJ2-5, with D maybe TRBD1 (6 bases). V was cut by 2 bases and J by 5 bases, with 13 bases left in between. Germline V gene sequence: CDR1 SGHRS, CDR2 YFSETQ. The CDR3 consists of 14 residues. The CDR3 here is CASSLQGSGETQYF. CDR3 coding DNA: TGCGCCAGCAGCTTACAGGGTTCGGGGGAGACCCAGTACTTC. The entire variable domain, with the rest obtained from reference TRBV5-1 and TRBJ2-5, is as follows: KAGVTQTPRYLIKTRGQQVTLSCSPISGHRSVSWYQQTPGQGLQFLFEYFSETQRNKGNFPGRFSGRQFSNSRSEMNVSTLELGDSALYLCASSLQGSGETQYFGPGTRLLVL.

About this clonotype: One base away lies a much larger clone, so this may be a sequencing read error. V is TRBV6-5 and J is TRBJ2-7; 9 bases align to TRBD2. The DNA end is more similar to TRBJ2-5, so the J call may be wrong. CDR1 and CDR2 from the germline V gene are MNHEY and SVGAGI. CDR3 length: 15 residues. The CDR3 sequence: CASSYRGLARETQYF. The CDR3 DNA is TGTGCCAGCAGTTACCGCGGACTAGCGAGAGAGACCCAGTACTTC.

This clonotype has a count of ten or more. This chain joins TRBV29-1 and TRBJ1-6; D remains unclear. The V gene lost 4 bases and the J gene lost 10 bases, with 14 bases spanning the gap. There are 13 residues in the CDR3. CDR1 is SQVTM and CDR2 is ANQGSEA in the germline V gene. CDR3 bases: TGCAGCGTTGGGGGAGGTTCAGGATCACCCCTCCACTTT. As protein: CSVGGGSGSPLHF.

This clonotype was recorded a few times. The chain links TRBV3-1 to TRBJ2-6; TRBD2 aligns across 7 bases. The CDR3 spans 16 residues. The V gene's germline CDR1 is LGHDT and CDR2 YNNKEL (reference sequence). V gave up 5 bases and J gave up 0 bases; unmatched junction bases: 4. CDR3 protein: CASSYGGSSGANVLTF. The CDR3 bases are TGTGCCAGCAGCTATGGCGGGAGCTCTGGGGCCAACGTCCTGACTTTC.

This clonotype was picked up a small number of times. The chain combines TRBV15 with TRBJ2-3; D may be TRBD1 (6 bases). The V end lost 0 bases, the J end lost 1 base, and 8 bases lay between the germline ends. The CDR3 is made up of 15 amino acids. Germline loops: CDR1 LNHNV, CDR2 YYDKDF (reference sequence). The CDR3 DNA is TGTGCCACCAGCAGAGATGGACAGCGCACAGATACGCAGTATTTT. As protein: CATSRDGQRTDTQYF.

This clonotype was detected many times. The gene calls are TRBV28 and TRBJ2-7; the match to TRBD1 covers 7 bases. Germline-derived CDR1 and CDR2 are MDHEN and SYDVKM. After removal of 5 bases from V and 4 bases from J, the junction contained 8 bases not matched to a gene. The CDR3 consists of 14 residues. The CDR3 DNA follows: TGTGCCAGCAGTCCATCGGGACAGTATTACGAGCAGTACTTC. It encodes CASSPSGQYYEQYF. The whole variable domain, filled in from reference TRBV28 and TRBJ2-7, reads DVKVTQSSRYLVKRTGEKVFLECVQDMDHENMFWYRQDPGLGLRLIYFSYDVKMKEKGDIPEGYSVSREKKERFSLILESASTNQTSMYLCASSPSGQYYEQYFGPGTRLTVT.

In its sample, this clonotype was seen many times. The chain carries TRBV2 and TRBJ1-5; D is possibly TRBD1 (5 bases). Germline CDR1 reads SNHLY; CDR2 reads FYNNEI. Trimming took off 6 bases at V and 2 bases at J, with 17 bases between the two ends. This CDR3 has 16 amino acids. CDR3 protein: CASSPRTSFGNQPQHF. CDR3 DNA sequence: TGTGCCAGCAGCCCGAGGACATCTTTTGGCAATCAGCCCCAGCATTTT.

This clonotype was observed a handful of times. V usage is TRBV19 and J usage is TRBJ2-6; D possibly corresponds to TRBD2 (7 bases). In germline, CDR1 is LNHDA, CDR2 SQIVND (reference sequence). CDR3 size: 15 residues. V gave up 8 bases and J gave up 2 bases, with 13 bases separating them. CDR3 nucleotide sequence: TGTGCCAGTTCCAGGGGAGGGGCTGGGGCCAACGTCCTGACTTTC. This encodes CASSRGGAGANVLTF.

This clonotype was seen repeatedly, ten times or more. The chain employs TRBV15 and TRBJ1-4, with 8 bases matching TRBD1. Germline V CDR1 and CDR2: LNHNV, YYDKDF (reference sequence). V lost 0 bases to trimming and J lost 8 bases; unmatched junction nucleotides: 5. The CDR3 has 15 amino acids. The CDR3 bases are TGTGCCACCAGCAGAGATGGACAGGGAAACGAAAAACTGTTTTTT. This codes for CATSRDGQGNEKLFF. Combining the CDR3 with reference TRBV15 and TRBJ1-4 gives the whole variable domain DAMVIQNPRYQVTQFGKPVTLSCSQTLNHNVMYWYQQKSSQAPKLLFHYYDKDFNNEADTPDNFQSRRPNTSFCFLDIRSPGLGDTAMYLCATSRDGQGNEKLFFGSGTQLSVL.

This clonotype was recorded a few times. This chain uses TRBV5-6 with TRBJ1-5; TRBD1 matches 8 bases. Losses at the gene ends were 4 bases for V and 3 bases for J; bases not matched to a gene: 6. Germline V gene data show CDR1 as SGHDT and CDR2 as YYEEEE. The CDR3 consists of 15 residues. The CDR3 spells CASSGADRVNQPQHF. The CDR3 DNA follows: TGTGCCAGCAGCGGGGCGGACAGGGTCAATCAGCCCCAGCATTTT.

Of note for this clonotype: A much larger clone differs from this one at a single base, so this may be a read error. The chain uses TRBV4-1 and TRBJ1-5; no clear D. CDR3 length: 16 residues. V gave up 4 bases and J gave up 7 bases, with 20 bases separating them. CDR1 MGHRA and CDR2 YSYEKL come from the germline V gene. CDR3 in amino acids: CASSPILGLGGQPQHF. CDR3 DNA sequence: TGCGCCAGCAGCCCTATCCTAGGACTGGGCGGCCAGCCCCAGCATTTT.

This clonotype was seen a handful of times. The rearrangement uses TRBV5-1 and TRBJ1-1; TRBD1 might be the D (6 bases). CDR1 SGHRS and CDR2 YFSETQ come from the germline V gene. V was clipped by 4 bases and J by 1 base, with 11 bases between them. The CDR3 contains 14 residues. CDR3 DNA sequence: TGCGCCAGCAGCGTCCGGGGGCAGAACACTGAAGCTTTCTTT. It specifies CASSVRGQNTEAFF.